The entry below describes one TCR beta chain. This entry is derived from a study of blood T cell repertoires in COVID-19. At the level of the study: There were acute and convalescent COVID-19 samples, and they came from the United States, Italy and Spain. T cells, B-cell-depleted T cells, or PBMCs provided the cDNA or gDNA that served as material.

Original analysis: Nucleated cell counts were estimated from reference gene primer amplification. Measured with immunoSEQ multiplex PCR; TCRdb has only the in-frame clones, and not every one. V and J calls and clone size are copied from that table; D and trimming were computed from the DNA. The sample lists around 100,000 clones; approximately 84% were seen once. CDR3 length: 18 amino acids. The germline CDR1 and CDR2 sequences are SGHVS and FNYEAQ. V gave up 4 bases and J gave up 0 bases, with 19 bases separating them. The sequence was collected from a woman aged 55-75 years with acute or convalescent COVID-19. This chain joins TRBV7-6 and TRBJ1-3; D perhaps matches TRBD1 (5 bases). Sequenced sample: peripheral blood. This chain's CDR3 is CASSSRAPTAYSGNTIYF. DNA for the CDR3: TGTGCCAGCAGCTCCAGGGCCCCCACAGCGTACTCTGGAAACACCATATATTTT. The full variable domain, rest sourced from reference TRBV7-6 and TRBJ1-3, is GAGVSQSPRYKVTKRGQDVALRCDPISGHVSLYWYRQALGQGPEFLTYFNYEAQQDKSGLPNDRFSAERPEGSISTLTIQRTEQRDSAMYRCASSSRAPTAYSGNTIYFGEGSWLTVV.